This is a list of T cell receptor beta chains from one sample in a study of cytomegalovirus exposure and HLA in healthy donors. Libraries were prepared by immunoSEQ multiplex PCR; TCRdb keeps only in-frame clonotypes and omits some of them. The table shows 150,000 to 200,000 clones, with around 85% occurring only once. Sequences were obtained from PBMCs. The source of these receptors is a man in his forties in good health and CMV-seropositive. CDR3s include the opening cysteine and the closing phenylalanine or tryptophan. Each record gives: J gene, V gene, CDR3 protein.

>TRBJ2-7|TRBV6-6
CASSVAGSLEQYF
>TRBJ2-5|TRBV11-3
CASSLGGGDGETQYF
>TRBJ1-2|TRBV7-8
CASSLHSGQGEGYTF
>TRBJ2-1|TRBV4-3
CASSQLGRGGLNEQFF
>TRBJ2-7|TRBV5-1
CASRQATGTYEQYF
>TRBJ2-5|TRBV6-4
CASSDGGVGLKETQYF
>TRBJ2-3|TRBV9
CASSLRAGGPTDTQYF
>TRBJ2-1|TRBV28
CASSLYRVGEQFF
>TRBJ2-3|TRBV7-2
CASSFILAEDTQYF
>TRBJ2-3|TRBV27
CATTSGSTDTQYF
>TRBJ2-7|TRBV5-1
CASSTWTGSSYEQYF
>TRBJ2-7|TRBV25-1
CASSALGTGGDEQYF